This record concerns one T cell receptor (beta chain) sequence. Its target is not known. At one end, the junction sequence differs from germline, possibly due to a read error. This entry belongs to a study of T cells in Graves' hyperthyroidism and ophthalmopathy. At the level of the study: Peripheral blood was acquired at first diagnosis, ahead of any therapy whatsoever.

Findings and limits, study-wide: Blood shared most expanded thyroid clonotypes above 0.001.

The investigators amplified TCR beta CDR3 regions from RNA transcripts. TCR CDR3 underwent first-round RT-PCR with the HTBI primer set. In TCRdb, the multiplex PCR reads were re-called with MiXCR into one record per CDR3 protein. Of 600,000 to 650,000 distinct CDR3 sequences listed, 20% to 25% are singletons. Diagnostic assessment was based on clinical symptoms, serum thyroxine and TRAb, thyroid ultrasound and orbital computed tomography. Per the germline V gene, CDR1 is MNHEY and CDR2 is SMNVEV (reference sequence). This CDR3 has 15 amino acids. The TCR originated in a young man with Graves' ophthalmopathy. The chain links TRBV27 to TRBJ2-2; 8 positions agree with TRBD1. Sample: blood. In DNA form, the CDR3 reads TGTGCCAACAGTGCGACAGGGGCGGTCACCGGGGAGCTGTTTTTT. This translates into CANSATGAVTGELFF.